This T cell receptor (beta chain) was found in a study of T cells after yellow fever vaccination. MiXCR, run by TCRdb on the 5' RACE reads, gives a single entry per CDR3 protein. Found here are about 140,000 distinct CDR3 sequences, roughly 8% of them singletons; the top ten hold approximately 0.67%. This clonotype was recorded a few times. The junction had 18 bases not matched to a gene; V was cut back by 11 bases and J by 2 bases. The CDR3 has 18 residues. The germline gives CDR1 PRHDT, CDR2 FYEKMQ (reference sequence). This rearrangement joins TRBV13 to TRBJ2-6; 7 nucleotides match TRBD1. Sequenced material: CD4+ T cells sorted from PBMCs, taken 5 days after the yellow fever booster vaccination. This sequence was found in a man aged 30-40 years who received the YFV17D yellow fever vaccine. As DNA, the CDR3 is TGTGCCTTCAGTTTAGGACGCACAGGGGTAACTGGGGCCAACGTCCTGACTTTC. Its protein product is CAFSLGRTGVTGANVLTF. Complete variable domain (other parts from reference TRBV13 and TRBJ2-6): AAGVIQSPRHLIKEKRETATLKCYPIPRHDTVYWYQQGPGQDPQFLISFYEKMQSDKGSIPDRFSAQQFSDYHSELNMSSLELGDSALYFCAFSLGRTGVTGANVLTFGAGSRLTVL.